This TCR beta chain was profiled in a study of blood T cells in healthy people across ages. Study-level findings and limits: Naive T cell percentage showed a strong correlation with TCR beta diversity.

No fewer than 6 million PBMCs went into each sample. Total RNA extraction produced at least 5 micrograms (per sample) for the study. Using a J-beta primer mix together with a sample-barcoded 5' primer, a second PCR was run for roughly 6 to 12 cycles. Via MiXCR, TCRdb re-called the 5' RACE reads, giving one row per CDR3 protein. The sample has around 750,000 distinct CDR3 sequences, about 53% seen once. Trimming left V 7 bases short and J 11 bases short, with 26 bases between. Germline CDR1 and CDR2: SGHTA and FQGNSA. The length of the CDR3 is 15 residues. In regard to this clonotype: The antigen remains unidentified.

The sample was blood. The chain joins TRBV7-2 to TRBJ2-5; perhaps D is TRBD1 or TRBD2 (5 bases each). The clonotype comes from a man at least 80 years old in good health. In DNA form, the CDR3 reads TGTGCCAGCATCCGGACACGGGGCTCCGCGCGTGAGCAGTACTTC. Its translation is CASIRTRGSAREQYF.